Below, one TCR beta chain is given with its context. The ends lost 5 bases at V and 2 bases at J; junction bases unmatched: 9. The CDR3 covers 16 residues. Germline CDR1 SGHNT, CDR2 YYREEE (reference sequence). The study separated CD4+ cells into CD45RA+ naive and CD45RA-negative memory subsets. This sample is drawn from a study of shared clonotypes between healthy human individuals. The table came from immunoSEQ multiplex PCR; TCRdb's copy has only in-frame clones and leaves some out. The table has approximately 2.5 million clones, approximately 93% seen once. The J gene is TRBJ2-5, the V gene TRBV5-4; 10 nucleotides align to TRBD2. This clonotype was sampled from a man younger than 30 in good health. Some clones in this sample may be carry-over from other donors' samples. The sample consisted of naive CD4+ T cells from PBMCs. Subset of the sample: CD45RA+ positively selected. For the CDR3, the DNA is TGTGCCAGCAGGCCGGGGCGGACTAGCGGACAAGAGACCCAGTACTTC. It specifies CASRPGRTSGQETQYF.